Listed below are T cell receptor beta chains from one sample, sequenced in a study of cytomegalovirus exposure and HLA in healthy donors. The assay was immunoSEQ multiplex PCR, and TCRdb's table has in-frame clones only and misses some. This table holds around 160,000 clones, over 70% found once. Source material: PBMCs. All receptors derive from a woman aged 40 to 50 in good health and CMV-seropositive. Both conserved end residues are part of each CDR3. The D gene is left open where the match is weak. Clone size, where shown, is once, few, many, or a class for clones that have expanded.

>.|TRBJ1-4|.|TRBV27
CASSYLGREKLFF
TGTGCCAGCAGTTACTTAGGGAGGGAAAAACTGTTTTTT
>once|TRBJ2-1|TRBD2|TRBV9
CASSVGLANEQFF
TGTGCCAGCAGCGTAGGACTAGCCAATGAGCAGTTCTTC
>.|TRBJ2-2|TRBD1|TRBV11-1
CASSLTGTGGFGELFF
TGTGCCAGCAGCTTAACCGGGACAGGGGGCTTCGGGGAGCTGTTTTTT
>.|TRBJ1-2|TRBD1|TRBV29-1
CSVGDRAGGYTF
TGCAGCGTTGGGGACAGGGCTGGAGGCTACACCTTC
>.|TRBJ1-6|TRBD1|TRBV19
CASSIDAGGYSPLHF
TGTGCCAGTAGTATAGATGCAGGGGGTTATTCACCCCTCCACTTT
>once|TRBJ1-4|.|TRBV5-1
CASSSGQTPTNEKLFF
TGCGCCAGCAGCTCCGGACAGACACCAACTAATGAAAAACTGTTTTTT
>once|TRBJ2-3|.|TRBV18
CASSGLASTDTQYF
TGTGCCAGCTCAGGGTTAGCTAGCACAGATACGCAGTATTTT
>.|TRBJ1-2|TRBD1|TRBV5-1
CASSFSLTGTDGYTF
TGCGCCAGCAGCTTCTCTCTGACAGGGACGGATGGCTACACCTTC
>.|TRBJ2-2|.|TRBV7-3
CASSLTAEISTGELFF
TGTGCCAGCAGCTTAACAGCCGAGATAAGCACCGGGGAGCTGTTTTTT
>once|TRBJ2-6|.|TRBV25-1
CASSEAPGTSGANVLTF
TGTGCCAGCAGTGAAGCTCCAGGGACATCTGGGGCCAACGTCCTGACTTTC
>once|TRBJ1-3|.|TRBV5-4
CASSLSPGAGNTIYF
TGTGCCAGCAGCTTGTCCCCAGGGGCTGGAAACACCATATATTTT
>.|TRBJ1-6|.|TRBV13
CASSSYTGPLHF
TGTGCCAGCAGCTCTTACACGGGTCCCCTCCACTTT
>.|TRBJ2-2|.|TRBV7-9
CASSHRNTGELFF
TGTGCCAGCAGCCACAGGAACACCGGGGAGCTGTTTTTT
>.|TRBJ1-6|.|TRBV10-2
CASSGQYNSPLHF
TGCGCCAGCAGTGGACAGTATAATTCACCCCTCCACTTT
>.|TRBJ2-2|TRBD2|TRBV9
CASSGLAGGSNTGELFF
TGTGCCAGCAGCGGACTAGCGGGGGGATCGAACACCGGGGAGCTGTTTTTT
>.|TRBJ1-6|.|TRBV10-3
CAISANRDASPLHF
TGTGCCATCAGTGCGAACAGGGATGCTTCACCCCTCCACTTT
>.|TRBJ1-1|.|TRBV7-9
CSSSFPTGAFF
TGTTCCAGCAGCTTCCCAACGGGGGCTTTCTTT
>.|TRBJ1-5|TRBD1|TRBV6-4
CASSDFKRQGPNQPQHF
TGTGCCAGCAGTGACTTCAAACGACAGGGCCCCAATCAGCCCCAGCATTTT
>.|TRBJ1-2|TRBD1|TRBV13
CASSLGGTGPFYGYTF
TGTGCCAGCAGCTTAGGAGGGACAGGACCTTTTTATGGCTACACCTTC
>.|TRBJ1-6|TRBD1|TRBV27
CASSSPSTRTGAHNSPLHF
TGTGCCAGCAGTTCACCCTCGACTCGGACAGGGGCCCATAATTCACCCCTCCACTTT
>.|TRBJ1-5|.|TRBV21-1
CASNLVGGNQPQHF
TGTGCCAGCAACCTAGTAGGAGGGAATCAGCCCCAGCATTTT
>.|TRBJ2-1|.|TRBV10-3
CAISEFYNEQFF
TGTGCCATCAGTGAGTTTTATAATGAGCAGTTCTTC
>.|TRBJ1-1|.|TRBV5-6
CASSLVGANTEAFF
TGTGCCAGCAGCTTGGTTGGAGCGAACACTGAAGCTTTCTTT
>.|TRBJ2-1|.|TRBV7-2
CASSLAVGGSSYNEQFF
TGTGCCAGCAGCTTAGCGGTCGGAGGGAGCTCCTACAATGAGCAGTTCTTC
>.|TRBJ1-1|.|TRBV19
CASLGGSKNTEAFF
TGTGCCAGCCTCGGAGGCAGTAAGAACACTGAAGCTTTCTTT
>.|TRBJ2-7|TRBD1|TRBV6-1
CASSEHGGQGPYEQYF
TGTGCCAGCAGTGAACACGGGGGACAGGGGCCCTACGAGCAGTACTTC
>.|TRBJ2-3|.|TRBV7-3
CASSLSGSTDTQYF
TGTGCCAGCAGCCTAAGCGGTAGCACAGATACGCAGTATTTT
>.|TRBJ1-2|.|TRBV6-1
CASSPGSGGYTF
TGTGCCAGCAGCCCGGGTTCGGGTGGCTACACCTTC
>.|TRBJ1-1|.|TRBV19
CASSFRGNTEAFF
TGTGCCAGTAGTTTTAGGGGAAACACTGAAGCTTTCTTT
>.|TRBJ1-4|.|TRBV5-1
CASSFTAATNEKLFF
TGCGCCAGCAGTTTCACCGCAGCAACTAATGAAAAACTGTTTTTT
>.|TRBJ2-7|TRBD1|TRBV7-2
CASSLSKTTGSWEQYF
TGTGCCAGCAGCCTTTCTAAGACGACAGGGAGCTGGGAGCAGTACTTC
>.|TRBJ1-5|.|TRBV6-1
CASSEAPVGGQPQHF
TGTGCCAGCAGTGAAGCGCCGGTGGGGGGTCAGCCCCAGCATTTT
>.|TRBJ1-1|.|TRBV5-5
CASSLTGRGYTEAFF
TGTGCCAGCAGTCTCACCGGGAGGGGATATACTGAAGCTTTCTTT
>.|TRBJ2-1|.|TRBV5-1
CASSWSQGSYNEQFF
TGCGCCAGCAGCTGGTCGCAGGGTTCCTACAATGAGCAGTTCTTC
>.|TRBJ1-2|TRBD1|TRBV5-1
CASSLGQGNYGYTF
TGCGCCAGCAGCTTGGGACAGGGCAACTATGGCTACACCTTC
>.|TRBJ1-6|.|TRBV19
CASRQGVSYNSPLHF
TGTGCCAGTAGACAAGGAGTCTCCTATAATTCACCCCTCCACTTT
>few|TRBJ1-2|.|TRBV19
CASSISQTGLDDYGYTF
TGTGCCAGTAGTATTTCCCAAACAGGCCTAGACGACTATGGCTACACCTTC
>.|TRBJ2-5|TRBD2|TRBV7-7
CASSSSGGGSTQYF
TGTGCCAGCAGCTCTAGCGGGGGGGGATCGACCCAGTACTTC
>.|TRBJ2-2|TRBD1|TRBV6-5
CASSYDWQGDGELFF
TGTGCCAGCAGTTACGATTGGCAGGGGGACGGGGAGCTGTTTTTT
>.|TRBJ1-1|TRBD1|TRBV5-1
CASSLVVTGGTEAFF
TGCGCCAGCAGCTTGGTTGTGACAGGGGGCACTGAAGCTTTCTTT
>once|TRBJ2-7|TRBD1|TRBV27
CASSPGTGYSEQYF
TGTGCCAGCAGCCCCGGGACAGGGTATTCCGAGCAGTACTTC
>.|TRBJ2-7|TRBD1|TRBV5-1
CASSLVGQGAYEQYF
TGCGCCAGCAGCTTGGTGGGACAGGGGGCTTACGAGCAGTACTTC
>.|TRBJ1-3|.|TRBV7-9
CASSDRTPRTSGNTIYF
TGTGCCAGCAGCGACCGGACACCGAGAACCTCTGGAAACACCATATATTTT
>.|TRBJ1-6|.|TRBV7-2
CASSFNFNSPLHF
TGTGCCAGCAGCTTCAACTTTAATTCACCCCTCCACTTT
>.|TRBJ2-5|TRBD1|TRBV4-1
CASSQAGAGTGLAQYF
TGCGCCAGCAGCCAAGCTGGGGCGGGGACAGGGTTGGCCCAGTACTTC
>.|TRBJ2-5|.|TRBV7-9
CASSLVAQETQYF
TGTGCCAGCAGCTTAGTAGCTCAAGAGACCCAGTACTTC
>few|TRBJ1-2|TRBD1|TRBV28
CASRVGGQASNYGYTF
TGTGCCAGCAGAGTAGGGGGACAGGCTTCTAACTATGGCTACACCTTC
>.|TRBJ1-4|.|TRBV5-1
CASSRTETTNEKLFF
TGCGCCAGCAGCCGGACTGAAACAACTAATGAAAAACTGTTTTTT
>.|TRBJ2-7|TRBD1|TRBV5-1
CASSWSGQGSVEQYF
TGCGCCAGCAGCTGGTCGGGACAGGGATCGGTCGAGCAGTACTTC
>.|TRBJ2-2|TRBD2|TRBV6-1
CASSSRGVGTGELFF
TGTGCCAGCAGTTCGCGGGGGGTAGGGACCGGGGAGCTGTTTTTT
>.|TRBJ2-7|TRBD2|TRBV10-2
CASSESRTSGASSSYEQYF
TGCGCCAGCAGTGAGTCAAGGACTAGCGGGGCTTCTAGCTCCTACGAGCAGTACTTC
>.|TRBJ2-1|.|TRBV5-1
CASSLGGGSSYNEQFF
TGCGCCAGCAGCTTGGGTGGAGGAAGCTCCTACAATGAGCAGTTCTTC
>.|TRBJ2-3|TRBD2|TRBV7-3
CASSLFSGGTDTQYF
TGTGCCAGCAGCTTATTTAGCGGGGGAACAGATACGCAGTATTTT